These T cell receptor beta chains were read from a single sample in a study of cytotoxic CD8 clonotypes in ibrutinib-treated CLL. Assay: immunoSEQ multiplex PCR; the TCRdb copy retains only in-frame clones and omits some. This repertoire shows fewer than 400,000 clones, roughly two thirds found once; its top ten account for just under 6.5%. Sequences were derived from PBMCs, sampled after 36 months of ibrutinib treatment. Every receptor here comes from a human donor with chronic lymphocytic leukemia. Both conserved end residues are part of each CDR3. The D gene is left open where the match is weak. A clone size is listed for some rows: how often the clone was seen (once, few, many), or a class if it is expanded.

clone size: .
J gene: TRBJ2-7
D gene: .
V gene: TRBV4-3
CDR3 protein: CASSQGWESYEQYF
CDR3 DNA: TGCGCCAGCAGCCAAGGCTGGGAGAGCTACGAGCAGTACTTC

clone size: few
J gene: TRBJ1-2
D gene: TRBD1
V gene: TRBV10-3
CDR3 protein: CASEQGQAHYGYTF
CDR3 DNA: TGTGCCAGCGAACAGGGACAGGCCCATTATGGCTACACCTTC

clone size: few
J gene: TRBJ2-5
D gene: TRBD2
V gene: TRBV2
CDR3 protein: CASSVAGGGETQYF
CDR3 DNA: TGTGCCAGCAGTGTAGCGGGAGGGGGAGAGACCCAGTACTTC

clone size: few
J gene: TRBJ1-2
D gene: .
V gene: TRBV28
CDR3 protein: CASSLVQGDGYTF
CDR3 DNA: TGTGCCAGCAGTTTAGTACAGGGTGATGGCTACACCTTC

clone size: .
J gene: TRBJ1-5
D gene: .
V gene: TRBV7-3
CDR3 protein: CASTSLVGRRNSNQPQHF
CDR3 DNA: TGTGCCAGCACCAGCCTGGTTGGCAGAAGAAATAGCAATCAGCCCCAGCATTTT

clone size: .
J gene: TRBJ2-5
D gene: .
V gene: TRBV6-1
CDR3 protein: CATRSVWGAETQYF
CDR3 DNA: TGTGCCACCAGGTCGGTCTGGGGAGCAGAGACCCAGTACTTC

clone size: .
J gene: TRBJ2-7
D gene: .
V gene: TRBV5-1
CDR3 protein: CASSLPGLTNHYEQYF
CDR3 DNA: TGCGCCAGCAGCTTACCGGGACTGACTAACCATTACGAGCAGTACTTC

clone size: few
J gene: TRBJ1-2
D gene: .
V gene: TRBV13
CDR3 protein: CASSLQQGANYGYTF
CDR3 DNA: TGTGCCAGCAGCTTACAACAAGGAGCTAACTATGGCTACACCTTC

clone size: once
J gene: TRBJ2-7
D gene: TRBD2
V gene: TRBV28
CDR3 protein: CASSEAGGGYEQYF
CDR3 DNA: TGTGCCAGCAGTGAAGCGGGAGGCGGCTACGAGCAGTACTTC

clone size: .
J gene: TRBJ2-3
D gene: TRBD2
V gene: TRBV5-4
CDR3 protein: CASSSLPILGLGGTQYF
CDR3 DNA: TGTGCCAGCAGCTCCCTTCCGATTCTAGGGCTGGGAGGGACGCAGTATTTT

clone size: .
J gene: TRBJ2-3
D gene: .
V gene: TRBV28
CDR3 protein: CASSPWGRVADTQYF
CDR3 DNA: TGTGCCAGCAGCCCCTGGGGGCGGGTGGCAGATACGCAGTATTTT

clone size: .
J gene: TRBJ1-1
D gene: .
V gene: TRBV5-6
CDR3 protein: CASSLAMADTEAFF
CDR3 DNA: TGTGCCAGCAGCTTGGCCATGGCGGACACTGAAGCTTTCTTT

clone size: once
J gene: TRBJ2-5
D gene: .
V gene: TRBV4-3
CDR3 protein: CASSQGPGETQYF
CDR3 DNA: TGCGCCAGCAGCCAAGGGCCAGGGGAGACCCAGTACTTC

clone size: once
J gene: TRBJ2-7
D gene: .
V gene: TRBV6-6
CDR3 protein: CASSYSVYEQYF
CDR3 DNA: TGTGCCAGCAGTTACTCGGTATACGAGCAGTACTTC

clone size: .
J gene: TRBJ2-7
D gene: .
V gene: TRBV4-1
CDR3 protein: CASSQAETGLDYEQYF
CDR3 DNA: TGCGCCAGCAGCCAAGCCGAAACAGGGCTGGACTACGAGCAGTACTTC

clone size: .
J gene: TRBJ2-1
D gene: .
V gene: TRBV27
CDR3 protein: CASSSLNTGSWGYNEQFF
CDR3 DNA: TGTGCCAGCAGTTCCCTAAATACAGGGTCCTGGGGCTACAATGAGCAGTTCTTC

clone size: .
J gene: TRBJ2-5
D gene: .
V gene: TRBV2
CDR3 protein: CASRPPGQGQETQYF
CDR3 DNA: TGTGCCAGCAGACCACCGGGACAAGGCCAAGAGACCCAGTACTTC

clone size: .
J gene: TRBJ2-1
D gene: TRBD2
V gene: TRBV11-2
CDR3 protein: CASSWGLDEQFF
CDR3 DNA: TGTGCCAGCAGCTGGGGACTAGATGAGCAGTTCTTC

clone size: .
J gene: TRBJ2-7
D gene: TRBD1
V gene: TRBV7-9
CDR3 protein: CASSSTGGAGSSYEQYF
CDR3 DNA: TGTGCCAGCAGCTCAACAGGGGGCGCGGGGAGCTCCTACGAGCAGTACTTC

clone size: .
J gene: TRBJ2-5
D gene: TRBD2
V gene: TRBV19
CDR3 protein: CASSPGGANRETQYF
CDR3 DNA: TGTGCCAGTAGTCCCGGGGGGGCTAATAGGGAGACCCAGTACTTC

clone size: .
J gene: TRBJ2-7
D gene: .
V gene: TRBV7-6
CDR3 protein: CASSCPGCEQYF
CDR3 DNA: TGTGCCAGCAGCTGCCCTGGGTGCGAGCAGTACTTC

clone size: few
J gene: TRBJ1-2
D gene: TRBD1
V gene: TRBV5-4
CDR3 protein: CASSLGTGQNYGYTF
CDR3 DNA: TGTGCCAGCAGCTTGGGGACAGGGCAGAACTATGGCTACACCTTC

clone size: .
J gene: TRBJ1-2
D gene: TRBD1
V gene: TRBV19
CDR3 protein: CASSIWGRQGNYGYTF
CDR3 DNA: TGTGCCAGTAGTATCTGGGGCCGACAGGGAAACTATGGCTACACCTTC

clone size: .
J gene: TRBJ1-3
D gene: TRBD1
V gene: TRBV2
CDR3 protein: CASRFPTHRDRALNSGNTIYF
CDR3 DNA: TGTGCCAGCCGTTTCCCCACTCACCGGGACAGGGCGCTGAACTCTGGAAACACCATATATTTT

clone size: .
J gene: TRBJ1-1
D gene: .
V gene: TRBV15
CDR3 protein: CATSSYLDTEAFF
CDR3 DNA: TGTGCCACCAGCAGTTACTTGGACACTGAAGCTTTCTTT

clone size: .
J gene: TRBJ2-7
D gene: .
V gene: TRBV15
CDR3 protein: CATSRDLRNEQYF
CDR3 DNA: TGTGCCACCAGCCGGGACTTGAGGAACGAGCAGTACTTC

clone size: few
J gene: TRBJ2-5
D gene: .
V gene: TRBV7-3
CDR3 protein: CASSPTPLETQYF
CDR3 DNA: TGTGCCAGCAGCCCAACCCCTCTAGAGACCCAGTACTTC

clone size: .
J gene: TRBJ1-2
D gene: .
V gene: TRBV28
CDR3 protein: CASLDMDGYTF
CDR3 DNA: TGTGCCAGCCTTGACATGGATGGCTACACCTTC

clone size: .
J gene: TRBJ1-4
D gene: TRBD1
V gene: TRBV6-6
CDR3 protein: CATLDRGRMANEKLFF
CDR3 DNA: TGTGCCACCCTGGACAGGGGGCGCATGGCTAATGAAAAACTGTTTTTT

clone size: few
J gene: TRBJ1-2
D gene: .
V gene: TRBV5-1
CDR3 protein: CASSADSYGYTF
CDR3 DNA: TGCGCCAGCAGCGCGGACAGCTATGGCTACACCTTC

clone size: .
J gene: TRBJ2-7
D gene: .
V gene: TRBV11-2
CDR3 protein: CASSLVGRSSYEQYF
CDR3 DNA: TGTGCCAGCAGCTTAGTCGGCAGGAGCTCCTACGAGCAGTACTTC

clone size: few
J gene: TRBJ1-2
D gene: TRBD1
V gene: TRBV29-1
CDR3 protein: CSVTGGEGYGYTF
CDR3 DNA: TGCAGCGTAACAGGGGGCGAGGGCTATGGCTACACCTTC

clone size: .
J gene: TRBJ1-1
D gene: TRBD1
V gene: TRBV5-5
CDR3 protein: CASSRDRTEAFF
CDR3 DNA: TGTGCCAGCAGCCGGGACAGAACTGAGGCTTTCTTT

clone size: .
J gene: TRBJ1-1
D gene: .
V gene: TRBV15
CDR3 protein: CATSRVPLNTEAFF
CDR3 DNA: TGTGCCACCAGCAGGGTGCCCTTAAACACTGAAGCTTTCTTT

clone size: .
J gene: TRBJ1-5
D gene: .
V gene: TRBV4-1
CDR3 protein: CASSQFWQNNQPQHF
CDR3 DNA: TGCGCCAGCAGCCAATTTTGGCAGAACAATCAGCCCCAGCATTTT

clone size: .
J gene: TRBJ2-7
D gene: TRBD1
V gene: TRBV18
CDR3 protein: CASSPVGDRGSYEQYF
CDR3 DNA: TGTGCCAGCTCGCCTGTAGGGGACAGGGGGTCCTACGAGCAGTACTTC

clone size: few
J gene: TRBJ1-5
D gene: .
V gene: TRBV19
CDR3 protein: CASSAQVYSNQPQHF
CDR3 DNA: TGTGCCAGTAGTGCACAGGTGTATAGCAATCAGCCCCAGCATTTT

clone size: once
J gene: TRBJ2-7
D gene: TRBD1
V gene: TRBV5-6
CDR3 protein: CASSSRSDRAFLPYEQYF
CDR3 DNA: TGTGCCAGCAGCTCTCGCTCGGACAGGGCATTTCTTCCCTACGAGCAGTACTTC

clone size: few
J gene: TRBJ1-6
D gene: .
V gene: TRBV4-1
CDR3 protein: CASSLTVEQNSPLHF
CDR3 DNA: TGCGCCAGCAGCCTCACAGTTGAACAAAATTCACCCCTCCACTTT

clone size: .
J gene: TRBJ2-2
D gene: TRBD1
V gene: TRBV27
CDR3 protein: CASSPDRVIGELFF
CDR3 DNA: TGTGCCAGCAGTCCAGACAGGGTTATCGGGGAGCTGTTTTTT

clone size: few
J gene: TRBJ1-1
D gene: .
V gene: TRBV13
CDR3 protein: CASSSHTANTEAFF
CDR3 DNA: TGTGCCAGCAGCTCCCATACAGCGAACACTGAAGCTTTCTTT

clone size: once
J gene: TRBJ2-5
D gene: .
V gene: TRBV21-1
CDR3 protein: CASSAGPGSGKETQYF
CDR3 DNA: TGTGCCAGCAGCGCGGGACCGGGGTCAGGGAAAGAGACCCAGTACTTC

clone size: .
J gene: TRBJ2-1
D gene: TRBD2
V gene: TRBV5-1
CDR3 protein: CASSSDLAGGYNEQFF
CDR3 DNA: TGCGCCAGCAGCTCTGACTTAGCGGGGGGATACAATGAGCAGTTCTTC

clone size: .
J gene: TRBJ2-7
D gene: TRBD2
V gene: TRBV6-1
CDR3 protein: CASSEVLREGPYEQYF
CDR3 DNA: TGTGCCAGCAGTGAAGTCTTAAGGGAGGGCCCCTACGAGCAGTACTTC

clone size: .
J gene: TRBJ2-3
D gene: .
V gene: TRBV9
CDR3 protein: CASSVRAGGSSDTQYF
CDR3 DNA: TGTGCCAGCAGCGTGAGGGCTGGGGGTAGCTCTGATACGCAGTATTTT

clone size: few
J gene: TRBJ2-7
D gene: .
V gene: TRBV13
CDR3 protein: CASSPDSYEQYF
CDR3 DNA: TGTGCCAGCAGCCCGGACAGTTACGAGCAGTACTTC

clone size: few
J gene: TRBJ2-2
D gene: .
V gene: TRBV7-9
CDR3 protein: CASARLTGELFF
CDR3 DNA: TGTGCCAGCGCACGGCTCACCGGGGAGCTGTTTTTT